This T cell receptor (beta chain) originates from a study of blood T cell repertoires in COVID-19. In the study overall: Specimens from acute and convalescent COVID-19 originated in the United States, Italy and Spain. PBMCs, B-cell-depleted T cells, or T cells provided the cDNA or gDNA that made up the material.

This clone was detected only once. Germline V gene sequence: CDR1 GTSNPN, CDR2 SVGIG (reference sequence). With 5 bases removed from V and 4 bases from J, the gap between germline ends came to 15 bases. This CDR3 is 13 amino acids long. The authors' processing: How many nucleated cells were present was estimated from reference gene primer amplification. Sequenced by immunoSEQ multiplex PCR; TCRdb stores in-frame clones only, minus some. For V, J and clone size, that table is used; D and trimming come from the DNA. The sample shows around 300,000 clones, around 90% of them seen only once. This chain links TRBV30 with TRBJ2-7; perhaps TRBD2 as D (7 bases). This clonotype was sampled from a man in his fifties or sixties with acute or convalescent COVID-19. Specimen: peripheral blood. CDR3 in DNA: TGTGCCTGGTCGCCGGGGGGCAAGTACGAGCAGTACTTC. It specifies CAWSPGGKYEQYF.